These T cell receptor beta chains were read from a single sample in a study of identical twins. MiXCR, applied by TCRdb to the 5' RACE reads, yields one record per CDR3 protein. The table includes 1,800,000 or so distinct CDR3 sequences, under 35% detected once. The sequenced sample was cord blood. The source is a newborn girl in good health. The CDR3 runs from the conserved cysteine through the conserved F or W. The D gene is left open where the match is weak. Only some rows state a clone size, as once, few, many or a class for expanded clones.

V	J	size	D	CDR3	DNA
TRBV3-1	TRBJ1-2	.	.	CASSQEGTGTDYGYTF	TGTGCCAGCAGCCAAGAGGGAACGGGCACAGACTATGGCTACACCTTC
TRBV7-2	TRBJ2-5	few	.	CASSFTGWETQYF	TGTGCCAGCAGCTTTACAGGGTGGGAGACCCAGTACTTC
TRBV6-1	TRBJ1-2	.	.	CASHEGGYGYTF	TGTGCCAGCCACGAGGGGGGATATGGCTACACCTTC
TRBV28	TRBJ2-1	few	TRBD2	CASGLAYLYNEQFF	TGTGCCAGCGGACTAGCCTACCTCTACAATGAGCAGTTCTTC
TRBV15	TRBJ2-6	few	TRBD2	CATSTLAGGANVLTF	TGTGCCACCTCTACCTTAGCGGGTGGGGCCAACGTCCTGACTTTC
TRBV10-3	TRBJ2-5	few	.	CAIQAFAGETQYF	TGTGCCATACAGGCGTTTGCGGGAGAGACCCAGTACTTC
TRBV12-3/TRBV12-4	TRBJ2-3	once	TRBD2	CASLPAGGLYGTDTQYF	TGTGCCAGCCTCCCAGCGGGGGGTCTTTATGGCACAGATACGCAGTATTTT
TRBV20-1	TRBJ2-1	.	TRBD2	CSARDWGLAGHEQFF	TGCAGTGCTAGAGATTGGGGACTAGCGGGGCATGAGCAGTTCTTC
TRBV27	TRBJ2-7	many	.	CASSLIGTTYEQYF	TGTGCCAGCAGTTTAATCGGGACAACCTACGAGCAGTACTTC
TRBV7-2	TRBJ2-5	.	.	CASSQGTHWYQETQYF	TGTGCCAGCAGCCAAGGGACTCATTGGTACCAAGAGACCCAGTACTTC
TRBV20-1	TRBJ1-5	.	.	CSARVGWNQPQHF	TGCAGTGCTAGAGTAGGATGGAATCAGCCCCAGCATTTT
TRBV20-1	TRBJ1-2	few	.	CSAWESRGYTF	TGCAGTGCTTGGGAATCTCGGGGCTACACCTTC
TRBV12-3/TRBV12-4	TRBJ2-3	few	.	CASSPLEGSTDTQYF	TGTGCCAGCAGTCCCTTGGAGGGTAGCACAGATACGCAGTATTTT
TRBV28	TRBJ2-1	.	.	CASGFDGGAFYNEQFF	TGTGCCAGCGGTTTCGACGGGGGCGCCTTCTACAATGAGCAGTTCTTC
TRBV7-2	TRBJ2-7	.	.	CASSLVRGGLFNEQYF	TGTGCCAGCAGCTTAGTTAGAGGGGGGCTTTTCAATGAGCAGTACTTC
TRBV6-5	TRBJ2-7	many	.	CASSYGRATYEQYF	TGTGCCAGCAGTTACGGCAGAGCCACCTACGAGCAGTACTTC
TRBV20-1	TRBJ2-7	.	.	CSARWGSGEQYF	TGCAGTGCTAGATGGGGCAGTGGCGAGCAGTACTTC
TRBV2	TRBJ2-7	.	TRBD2	CASSDSSPGLAVPYEQYF	TGTGCCAGCAGTGACTCCAGCCCGGGACTAGCGGTACCCTACGAGCAGTACTTC
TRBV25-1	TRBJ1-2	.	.	CASSLWDGYDYTF	TGTGCCAGCAGTCTATGGGACGGTTATGACTACACCTTC
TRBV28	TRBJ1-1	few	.	CASSLPRVLNTEAFF	TGTGCCAGCAGTTTGCCACGGGTCCTGAACACTGAAGCTTTCTTT
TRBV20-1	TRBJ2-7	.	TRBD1	CSAPYLRQGDEQYF	TGCAGTGCTCCTTACCTGCGACAGGGCGATGAGCAGTACTTC
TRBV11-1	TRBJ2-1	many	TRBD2	CASSLMQLTSGYNEQFF	TGTGCCAGCAGCTTGATGCAATTGACTAGCGGCTACAATGAGCAGTTCTTC
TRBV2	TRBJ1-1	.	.	CASSDQDKVGTEAFF	TGTGCCAGCAGTGACCAGGATAAAGTGGGAACTGAAGCTTTCTTT
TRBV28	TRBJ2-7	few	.	CASSSHRYYEQYF	TGTGCCAGCAGTTCGCACAGGTACTACGAGCAGTACTTC
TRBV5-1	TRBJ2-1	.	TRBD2	CASSLASAGGNEQFF	TGCGCCAGCAGCTTGGCCTCGGCGGGAGGGAATGAGCAGTTCTTC
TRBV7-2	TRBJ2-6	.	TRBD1	CASSATGGKRANVLTF	TGTGCCAGCAGCGCGACAGGGGGCAAACGGGCCAACGTCCTGACTTTC
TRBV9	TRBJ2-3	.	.	CASSAIYGTDTQYF	TGTGCCAGCAGCGCCATTTATGGCACAGATACGCAGTATTTT
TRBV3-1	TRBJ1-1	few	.	CASSLGPSPEAFF	TGTGCCAGCAGCCTCGGTCCTTCCCCTGAAGCTTTCTTT
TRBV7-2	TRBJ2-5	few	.	CASNQRNGETQYF	TGTGCCAGCAACCAACGAAACGGGGAGACCCAGTACTTC
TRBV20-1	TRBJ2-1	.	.	CSARDVGGAHNEQFF	TGCAGTGCTAGAGATGTGGGGGGGGCCCACAATGAGCAGTTCTTC
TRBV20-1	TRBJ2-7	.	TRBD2	CSARTSGRLGEQYF	TGCAGTGCTCGGACTAGCGGGAGATTAGGTGAGCAGTACTTC
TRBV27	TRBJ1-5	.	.	CASRSGAGAYSNQPQHF	TGTGCCAGCAGGTCCGGGGCTGGGGCTTATAGCAATCAGCCCCAGCATTTT
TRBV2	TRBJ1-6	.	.	CASGAVKNSPLHF	TGTGCCAGCGGGGCTGTGAAAAATTCACCCCTCCACTTT
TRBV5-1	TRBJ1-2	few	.	CASSLSGGREDYTF	TGCGCCAGCAGCTTGAGCGGGGGCCGGGAGGACTACACCTTC
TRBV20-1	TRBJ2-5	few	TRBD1	CSAGTGYETQYF	TGCAGTGCCGGGACAGGGTATGAGACCCAGTACTTC
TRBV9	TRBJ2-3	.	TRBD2	CASSVAGGQADTQYF	TGTGCCAGCAGCGTAGCGGGGGGGCAAGCAGATACGCAGTATTTT
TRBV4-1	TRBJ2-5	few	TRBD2	CASSQGRTSPGETQYF	TGCGCCAGCAGCCAAGGCCGGACTAGTCCCGGAGAGACCCAGTACTTC
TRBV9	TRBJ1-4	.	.	CASSPGGPLNEKLFF	TGTGCCAGCAGCCCGGGGGGCCCTCTGAATGAAAAACTGTTTTTT
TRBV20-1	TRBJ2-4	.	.	CSASSGPVDSEQYF	TGCAGTGCTAGTTCAGGGCCCGTTGATAGTGAGCAGTACTTC
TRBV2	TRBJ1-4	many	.	CASSGQVNEKLFF	TGTGCCAGCAGTGGACAGGTTAATGAAAAACTGTTTTTT
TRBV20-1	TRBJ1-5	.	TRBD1	CSAQGTVDNQPQHF	TGCAGTGCCCAAGGGACAGTTGACAATCAGCCCCAGCATTTT
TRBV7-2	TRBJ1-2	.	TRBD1	CASSLAGDRGGGYTF	TGTGCCAGCAGCTTAGCCGGGGACAGGGGCGGAGGCTACACCTTC
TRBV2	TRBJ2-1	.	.	CASTRRALAYNEQFF	TGTGCCAGCACCAGAAGGGCTCTAGCCTACAATGAGCAGTTCTTC
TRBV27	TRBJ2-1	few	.	CASSPTPGRWNEQFF	TGTGCCAGCAGTCCTACACCGGGACGGTGGAATGAGCAGTTCTTC
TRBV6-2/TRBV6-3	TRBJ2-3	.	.	CASSHGGLRTDTQYF	TGTGCCAGCAGCCACGGAGGTCTTCGCACAGATACGCAGTATTTT
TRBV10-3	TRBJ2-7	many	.	CAITILLGHEQYF	TGTGCCATCACTATATTACTTGGCCACGAGCAGTACTTC
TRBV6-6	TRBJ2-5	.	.	CASSYFAGQETQYF	TGTGCCAGCAGTTACTTCGCAGGACAAGAGACCCAGTACTTC
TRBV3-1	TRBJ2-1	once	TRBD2	CASSHQSGRGGYEQFF	TGTGCCAGCAGCCACCAGAGCGGGAGGGGGGGATATGAGCAGTTCTTC
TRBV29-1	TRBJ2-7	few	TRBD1	CSVEARTGGYEQYF	TGCAGCGTTGAAGCGCGGACAGGGGGTTACGAGCAGTACTTC
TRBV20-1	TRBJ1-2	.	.	CSASATVYGYTF	TGCAGTGCTAGCGCCACCGTCTATGGCTACACCTTC
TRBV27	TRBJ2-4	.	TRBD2	CASSPRTSGIQYF	TGTGCCAGCAGTCCCAGGACTAGCGGCATTCAGTACTTC
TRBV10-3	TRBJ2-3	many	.	CAISGRKDTQYF	TGTGCCATCAGCGGACGGAAAGATACGCAGTATTTT
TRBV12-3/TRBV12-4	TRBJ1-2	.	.	CASTPSGPTTSIYGYTF	TGTGCCAGCACCCCATCGGGCCCGACCACCTCAATCTATGGCTACACCTTC
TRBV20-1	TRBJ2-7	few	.	CSARELTYEQYF	TGCAGTGCTAGGGAGCTAACCTACGAGCAGTACTTC